This is a list of T cell receptor beta chains from one sample in a study of T cells after yellow fever vaccination. TCRdb re-derived calls from the 5' RACE reads in MiXCR, one entry per CDR3 protein. The sample has a few hundred thousand distinct CDR3 sequences; over 4% are singletons. Specimen: PBMCs, collected 5 days after the yellow fever booster vaccination. All receptors come from a man aged 18 to 29 who received the YFV17D yellow fever vaccine. Each CDR3 is given with its conserved first and last residue. Each record gives: V gene, clone size, D gene, J gene, CDR3 protein, CDR3 DNA. D genes are given only for firm matches. The size of a clone is reported for some rows only, either as once, few or many, or as a class for expanded clones.

v_call: TRBV5-1; clone_size: few; d_call: TRBD2; j_call: TRBJ2-3; cdr3_aa: CASSLAGSGGAGIDTQYF; cdr3_nt: TGCGCCAGCAGCTTGGCCGGTAGCGGGGGGGCCGGAATAGATACGCAGTATTTT
v_call: TRBV5-1; clone_size: few; d_call: NA; j_call: TRBJ1-1; cdr3_aa: CASSLGGAEAEAFF; cdr3_nt: TGCGCCAGCAGCTTGGGGGGGGCGGAGGCTGAAGCTTTCTTT
v_call: TRBV7-2; clone_size: few; d_call: NA; j_call: TRBJ1-2; cdr3_aa: CASSASRNGYTF; cdr3_nt: TGTGCCAGCAGCGCAAGCCGGAACGGCTACACCTTC
v_call: TRBV29-1; clone_size: NA; d_call: NA; j_call: TRBJ1-5; cdr3_aa: CSVAAASNQPQHF; cdr3_nt: TGCAGCGTTGCGGCGGCTAGCAATCAGCCCCAGCATTTT
v_call: TRBV7-6; clone_size: NA; d_call: NA; j_call: TRBJ1-5; cdr3_aa: CASSSLSGARGSNQPQHF; cdr3_nt: TGTGCCAGCAGCTCCTTGTCCGGCGCGAGGGGTAGCAATCAGCCCCAGCATTTT
v_call: TRBV5-1; clone_size: many; d_call: NA; j_call: TRBJ1-4; cdr3_aa: CASSPRGEKLFF; cdr3_nt: TGCGCCAGCAGCCCCCGCGGAGAAAAACTGTTTTTT
v_call: TRBV6-4; clone_size: NA; d_call: TRBD1; j_call: TRBJ1-2; cdr3_aa: CASSPGVTGVYGYTF; cdr3_nt: TGTGCCAGCAGTCCCGGAGTTACAGGGGTCTACGGCTACACCTTC
v_call: TRBV7-9; clone_size: NA; d_call: NA; j_call: TRBJ2-5; cdr3_aa: CASSLPTGEVYQETQYF; cdr3_nt: TGTGCCAGCAGCCTACCTACAGGCGAGGTGTACCAAGAGACCCAGTACTTC
v_call: TRBV11-2; clone_size: NA; d_call: NA; j_call: TRBJ1-4; cdr3_aa: CASSLWPRETNEKLFF; cdr3_nt: TGTGCCAGCAGCTTATGGCCCAGGGAGACTAATGAAAAACTGTTTTTT
v_call: TRBV4-3; clone_size: few; d_call: NA; j_call: TRBJ2-3; cdr3_aa: CASSRRGLNTDTQYF; cdr3_nt: TGCGCCAGCAGCCGGAGGGGGCTGAACACAGATACGCAGTATTTT
v_call: TRBV21-1; clone_size: few; d_call: NA; j_call: TRBJ2-3; cdr3_aa: CASSNGGGGDTQYF; cdr3_nt: TGTGCCAGCAGCAACGGTGGGGGAGGAGATACGCAGTATTTT
v_call: TRBV7-9; clone_size: many; d_call: TRBD1; j_call: TRBJ2-6; cdr3_aa: CASSRGDRDRGLHLSGANVLTF; cdr3_nt: TGTGCCAGCAGCCGGGGGGACCGGGACAGGGGTCTGCATTTGTCTGGGGCCAACGTCCTGACTTTC
v_call: TRBV9; clone_size: few; d_call: NA; j_call: TRBJ1-1; cdr3_aa: CASSSRGSLNTEAFF; cdr3_nt: TGTGCCAGCAGCTCGAGAGGCAGCTTGAACACTGAAGCTTTCTTT
v_call: TRBV4-1; clone_size: NA; d_call: NA; j_call: TRBJ2-3; cdr3_aa: CASSRFGSPTTDTQYF; cdr3_nt: TGCGCCAGCAGCCGATTTGGGTCTCCTACCACAGATACGCAGTATTTT
v_call: TRBV18; clone_size: few; d_call: NA; j_call: TRBJ2-4; cdr3_aa: CASSTAGAKNIQYF; cdr3_nt: TGTGCCAGCTCCACCGCAGGGGCCAAAAACATTCAGTACTTC
v_call: TRBV9; clone_size: few; d_call: NA; j_call: TRBJ2-5; cdr3_aa: CASSEDPRETQYF; cdr3_nt: TGTGCCAGCAGCGAGGACCCCCGGGAGACCCAGTACTTC
v_call: TRBV5-5; clone_size: many; d_call: NA; j_call: TRBJ2-2; cdr3_aa: CASSLEGSGELFF; cdr3_nt: TGTGCCAGCAGCTTGGAGGGGTCCGGGGAGCTGTTTTTT
v_call: TRBV5-4; clone_size: NA; d_call: NA; j_call: TRBJ2-3; cdr3_aa: CASSFSSDPTDTQYF; cdr3_nt: TGTGCCAGCAGCTTTTCTAGCGACCCCACAGATACGCAGTATTTT
v_call: TRBV29-1; clone_size: few; d_call: NA; j_call: TRBJ1-1; cdr3_aa: CSVEISSPEAFF; cdr3_nt: TGCAGCGTTGAAATTAGCAGCCCTGAAGCTTTCTTT
v_call: TRBV7-8; clone_size: many; d_call: NA; j_call: TRBJ1-1; cdr3_aa: CASSLDGGRAPTEAFF; cdr3_nt: TGTGCCAGCAGCTTAGACGGGGGGCGAGCGCCCACTGAAGCTTTCTTT
v_call: TRBV4-3; clone_size: few; d_call: TRBD1; j_call: TRBJ2-7; cdr3_aa: CASSPGQSSSYEQYF; cdr3_nt: TGCGCCAGCAGCCCGGGACAGTCGAGCTCCTACGAGCAGTACTTC
v_call: TRBV10-3; clone_size: many; d_call: TRBD2; j_call: TRBJ2-5; cdr3_aa: CAISASGGAKETQYF; cdr3_nt: TGTGCCATCAGTGCTAGCGGGGGGGCGAAGGAGACCCAGTACTTC
v_call: TRBV10-3; clone_size: few; d_call: NA; j_call: TRBJ1-5; cdr3_aa: CAISPDSNQPQHF; cdr3_nt: TGTGCCATCAGCCCGGACAGCAATCAGCCCCAGCATTTT
v_call: TRBV6-5; clone_size: NA; d_call: NA; j_call: TRBJ1-2; cdr3_aa: CASSGTAGGLDGYTF; cdr3_nt: TGTGCCAGCAGTGGGACGGCTGGGGGTCTCGATGGCTACACCTTC
v_call: TRBV5-1; clone_size: many; d_call: NA; j_call: TRBJ1-2; cdr3_aa: CASSLVGEGYTF; cdr3_nt: TGCGCCAGCAGCTTGGTTGGCGAGGGCTACACCTTC
v_call: TRBV5-1; clone_size: NA; d_call: NA; j_call: TRBJ1-2; cdr3_aa: CASSLTTGHARGYGYTF; cdr3_nt: TGCGCCAGCAGCTTAACTACGGGACACGCAAGGGGGTATGGCTACACCTTC
v_call: TRBV12-3/TRBV12-4; clone_size: few; d_call: TRBD1; j_call: TRBJ1-2; cdr3_aa: CASSPRQGDYTF; cdr3_nt: TGTGCCAGCAGTCCTAGACAGGGAGACTACACCTTC
v_call: TRBV5-1; clone_size: few; d_call: TRBD1; j_call: TRBJ1-1; cdr3_aa: CASRAGGSAFF; cdr3_nt: TGCGCCAGCAGGGCAGGGGGTTCGGCTTTCTTT
v_call: TRBV20-1; clone_size: NA; d_call: NA; j_call: TRBJ2-5; cdr3_aa: CSAGPLGGSGETQYF; cdr3_nt: TGCAGTGCTGGCCCTTTGGGGGGATCCGGAGAGACCCAGTACTTC
v_call: TRBV12-3/TRBV12-4; clone_size: NA; d_call: NA; j_call: TRBJ1-2; cdr3_aa: CASSFSRTASYGYTF; cdr3_nt: TGTGCCAGCAGTTTCTCCAGGACAGCATCATATGGCTACACCTTC
v_call: TRBV7-9; clone_size: many; d_call: NA; j_call: TRBJ1-1; cdr3_aa: CASIPPHHRGGTEAFF; cdr3_nt: TGTGCCAGCATCCCCCCTCACCACCGGGGGGGCACTGAAGCTTTCTTT
v_call: TRBV6-5; clone_size: few; d_call: TRBD2; j_call: TRBJ2-6; cdr3_aa: CASWRGGGDVLTF; cdr3_nt: TGTGCCAGCTGGAGGGGTGGGGGGGACGTCCTGACTTTC
v_call: TRBV28; clone_size: many; d_call: TRBD1; j_call: TRBJ2-4; cdr3_aa: CASSLELRQGKNIQYF; cdr3_nt: TGTGCCAGCAGTTTGGAACTACGACAGGGCAAAAACATTCAGTACTTC
v_call: TRBV7-9; clone_size: many; d_call: NA; j_call: TRBJ2-1; cdr3_aa: CASSLTPRVDEQFF; cdr3_nt: TGTGCCAGCAGCTTGACTCCCAGGGTCGATGAGCAGTTCTTC
v_call: TRBV12-3/TRBV12-4; clone_size: NA; d_call: NA; j_call: TRBJ1-2; cdr3_aa: CASSLKRVNYGYTF; cdr3_nt: TGTGCCAGCAGTTTAAAAAGAGTGAACTATGGCTACACCTTC
v_call: TRBV29-1; clone_size: many; d_call: NA; j_call: TRBJ2-5; cdr3_aa: CSVYQGETQYF; cdr3_nt: TGCAGCGTTTATCAGGGAGAGACCCAGTACTTC
v_call: TRBV20-1; clone_size: few; d_call: NA; j_call: TRBJ2-3; cdr3_aa: CSARPSKQPDTQYF; cdr3_nt: TGCAGTGCTAGACCGAGTAAACAACCGGATACGCAGTATTTT
v_call: TRBV7-3; clone_size: NA; d_call: TRBD1; j_call: TRBJ1-1; cdr3_aa: CASSRDRDSLPEAFF; cdr3_nt: TGTGCCAGCAGCAGGGACCGGGACAGTTTGCCTGAAGCTTTCTTT
v_call: TRBV2; clone_size: many; d_call: TRBD1; j_call: TRBJ2-2; cdr3_aa: CASSELPGGNTGELFF; cdr3_nt: TGTGCCAGCAGTGAACTCCCAGGGGGAAACACCGGGGAGCTGTTTTTT
v_call: TRBV7-9; clone_size: NA; d_call: NA; j_call: TRBJ1-6; cdr3_aa: CASSLGEWNLPLHF; cdr3_nt: TGTGCCAGCAGCTTAGGGGAATGGAATTTACCCCTCCACTTT
v_call: TRBV4-3; clone_size: NA; d_call: TRBD1; j_call: TRBJ1-1; cdr3_aa: CASSPPGDRGSTEAFF; cdr3_nt: TGCGCCAGCAGCCCCCCGGGGGACAGGGGATCGACTGAAGCTTTCTTT
v_call: TRBV5-1; clone_size: few; d_call: NA; j_call: TRBJ1-4; cdr3_aa: CASSSAGSLVPSGEKLFF; cdr3_nt: TGCGCCAGCAGCTCCGCCGGGTCATTAGTTCCCTCTGGTGAAAAACTGTTTTTT
v_call: TRBV4-3; clone_size: few; d_call: TRBD1; j_call: TRBJ2-1; cdr3_aa: CASSPGTGRMNEQFF; cdr3_nt: TGCGCCAGCAGCCCAGGGACAGGGAGAATGAATGAGCAGTTCTTC